The 15 T cell receptor beta chains below were found in one sample sequenced in a study of regulatory T cells in long-lasting Graves disease. Time point in this sample: persistent/refractory GD, antithyroid drugs over 5 years with positive TRAb. Extracted PBMC RNA gave rise to the TCR library. Sequencing libraries for TCR beta were prepared with iRepertoire HTBI primers and Arm-PCR of CDR3 regions. TCRdb processed the multiplex PCR reads anew with MiXCR; each CDR3 protein has one entry. Among roughly 400,000 distinct CDR3 sequences listed, approximately 22% were seen once. This material consisted of peripheral blood mononuclear cells (PBMCs), taken when the disease was refractory, from a patient treated with antithyroid drugs. These receptors originate from a female donor with Graves disease.

Many counts were recorded for this clonotype. The CDR3 is CASSSGTVLNTEAFF. The CDR3 DNA is TGCGCCAGCAGCTCTGGGACGGTTTTGAACACTGAAGCTTTCTTT. The rearrangement uses TRBV5-1 and TRBJ1-1; TRBD1 is a possible D gene (5 bases). There are 15 residues in the CDR3. The V and J ends lost 3 bases and 0 bases respectively, with 12 bases between them. The germline CDR1 and CDR2 sequences are SGHRS and YFSETQ.

The CDR3 protein is CASSQGASGIYNEQFF. Here the CDR3 DNA reads TGTGCCAGCAGCCAAGGGGCCAGCGGGATTTACAATGAGCAGTTCTTC. V and J are TRBV14 and TRBJ2-1; 7 positions agree with TRBD2. Trimming at V came to 1 base and at J to 4 bases, leaving 7 bases not matched to a gene. The CDR3 sequence is 16 residues long. Looked up from germline, CDR1 is SGHDN and CDR2 is FVKESK.

This clonotype has ten or more counts. The genes are TRBV28 and TRBJ2-7, with a weak D call TRBD2 (6 bases). V lost 5 bases, J lost 9 bases, and 23 bases lay in between. The length of the CDR3 is 15 residues. Germline V gives CDR1 MDHEN, CDR2 SYDVKM. CDR3 sequence (DNA): TGTGCCAGCAGTGTTGCTGGGCGGGATTACCGAGGGCAGTACTTC. Translation: CASSVAGRDYRGQYF.

About this clonotype itself: This could be a read error, since a much larger clone is one nucleotide away. The chain uses TRBV2 and TRBJ2-5, with D perhaps TRBD1 or TRBD2 (5 bases each). This CDR3 region has 15 residues. Per germline, CDR1 SNHLY and CDR2 FYNNEI. CDR3 DNA sequence: TGTGCCCGCAGTTTAGCGCTAAGAGGGGCAGAGACCCAGTACTTC. Its protein product is CARSLALRGAETQYF.

This clonotype has ten or more counts. The rearrangement joins TRBV20-1 to TRBJ2-7; the D gene is possibly TRBD2 (5 bases). The CDR3 is made up of 15 amino acids. The V end was cut by 3 bases, the J end by 2 bases, with 17 bases between. CDR1 is DFQATT, CDR2 SNEGSKA, per germline (reference sequence). CDR3: CSARPQSPGTYEQYF. In DNA form, the CDR3 reads TGCAGTGCTAGGCCACAGAGCCCCGGGACCTACGAGCAGTACTTC.

This chain joins TRBV9 and TRBJ1-3, with D maybe TRBD1 (5 bases). The CDR3 sequence is 16 residues long. The germline V and J ends were trimmed by 3 bases and 8 bases, with 21 bases remaining between them. Germline loops: CDR1 SGDLS, CDR2 YYNGEE. The CDR3 DNA follows: TGTGCCAGCAGCGCCCGGGGGAGAGCGGGAAAGGACACCATATATTTT. It codes for CASSARGRAGKDTIYF.

This clonotype showed up many times. The chain has TRBV20-1 and TRBJ1-2; tentatively, D is TRBD1 (5 bases). Trimming took off 0 bases at V and 7 bases at J, with 12 bases between the two ends. The length of the CDR3 is 13 residues. CDR1 and CDR2 (germline): DFQATT, SNEGSKA (reference sequence). CDR3 protein: CSAREGVLGGYTF. The DNA of the CDR3 is TGCAGTGCTAGAGAAGGGGTTCTGGGTGGCTACACCTTC.

This clonotype was seen at least ten times. CDR3 protein: CASSLARDQPQHF. The CDR3 DNA sequence: TGTGCCAGCAGTTTAGCACGCGATCAGCCCCAGCATTTT. The chain carries TRBV12-3 or TRBV12-4 and TRBJ1-5; D unresolved. This CDR3 is built from 13 residues. Deletions cut 0 bases from V and 5 bases from J, with 5 bases between.

Comments on this clonotype: A much larger clone differs by one base, so this may be a read error. The J gene is TRBJ2-5, the V gene TRBV27; D ambiguous. The CDR3 runs to 13 residues. Germline V lookup: CDR1 MNHEY, CDR2 SMNVEV (reference sequence). The CDR3 region has the DNA TGTGCCTGCAGTTTATACAAACAAGAGACCCAGTACTTC. Translated: CACSLYKQETQYF.

To note about this clonotype: This sequence may be a read error, since a much larger clone differs from it by one base. This CDR3 is CASREEGAPSYGCTF. CDR3 nucleotide sequence: TGTGCCAGCAGGGAGGAGGGGGCCCCAAGCTATGGCTGCACCTTC. The chain carries TRBV6-1 and TRBJ1-2; 7 bases fit TRBD1. Germline loops: CDR1 MNHNS, CDR2 SASEGT. The CDR3 extends over 15 amino acids.

This clonotype was detected ten times or more. J is TRBJ2-5 and V is TRBV6-2 or TRBV6-3, with D maybe TRBD1 (6 bases). Germline V CDR1 and CDR2: MNHEY, SVGEGT. Deletions cut 6 bases from V and 0 bases from J, with 11 bases between. This CDR3 has 14 amino acids. CDR3 amino acids: CASRTRTDQETQYF. The CDR3 DNA sequence: TGTGCCAGCAGAACTAGGACAGACCAAGAGACCCAGTACTTC.

This clonotype was counted at least ten times. CDR3 amino acids: CASSLDAPYEQYF. CDR3 DNA sequence: TGTGCCAGCAGCTTAGATGCCCCTTACGAGCAGTACTTC. The chain is built from TRBV11-2 and TRBJ2-7; D gene ambiguous. Germline-derived CDR1 and CDR2 are SGHAT and FQNNGV. The V and J ends lost 0 bases and 4 bases respectively, with 7 bases between them. CDR3 length: 13 amino acids.

This clonotype was seen a handful of times. This chain links TRBV10-3 with TRBJ1-5; TRBD1 agrees at 7 bases. Germline V lookup: CDR1 ENHRY, CDR2 SYGVKD. V shed 0 bases and J 6 bases; nucleotides not matched to a gene: 5. This CDR3 is 15 amino acids long. CDR3 coding DNA: TGTGCCATCAGTGAGTCTAGAGGGGGCTTTCAGCCCCAGCATTTT. As protein: CAISESRGGFQPQHF.

This clonotype turned up a few times. The junction departs from the called germline gene at one end, perhaps through a read error. V usage is TRBV6-6 and J usage is TRBJ1-3, with D hard to call. The CDR3 runs 17 residues. Germline V gene sequence: CDR1 MNHNY, CDR2 SVGAGI (reference sequence). CDR3 bases: TGTGCCAGCAATTACTCGGAGGGAGTAAGCTCTGGAAACACCATATATTTT. This gives the protein CASNYSEGVSSGNTIYF.

Turning to this clonotype: A far larger clone is one nucleotide away, so this likely arose from a read error. V gene TRBV6-2 or TRBV6-3 combines with J gene TRBJ1-3; D is ambiguous. Germline loops: CDR1 MNHEY, CDR2 SVGEGT. This CDR3 has 15 amino acids. Trimming pared 5 bases from V and 0 bases from J, leaving 11 bases between. The CDR3 DNA reads TGTGCCAGCAGTATACGGGCCGGCTCTGGAAACACCATATATTTT. Translating it yields CASSIRAGSGNTIYF.